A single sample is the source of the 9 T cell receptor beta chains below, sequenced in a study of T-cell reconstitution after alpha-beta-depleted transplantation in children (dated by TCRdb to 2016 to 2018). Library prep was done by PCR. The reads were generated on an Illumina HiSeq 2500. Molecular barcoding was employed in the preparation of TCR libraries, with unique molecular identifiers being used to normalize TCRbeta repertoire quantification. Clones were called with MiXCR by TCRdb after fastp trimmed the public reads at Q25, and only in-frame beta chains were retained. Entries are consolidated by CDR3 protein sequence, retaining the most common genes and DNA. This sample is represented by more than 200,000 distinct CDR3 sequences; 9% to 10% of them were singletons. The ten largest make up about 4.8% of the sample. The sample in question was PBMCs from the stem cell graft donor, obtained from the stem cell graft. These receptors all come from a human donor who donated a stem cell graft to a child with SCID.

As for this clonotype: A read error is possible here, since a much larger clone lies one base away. CDR3: CASSQEVRGSYEQYF. The CDR3 DNA reads as TGTGCCAGCAGCCAGGAGGTTCGGGGCTCCTACGAGCAGTACTTC. The gene calls are TRBV5-5 and TRBJ2-7; tentative D call: TRBD2 (5 bases). CDR3 length: 15 amino acids. The V gene's germline CDR1 is SGHKS and CDR2 YYEKEE (reference sequence). Trimming left V 4 bases short and J 0 bases short, with 14 bases between.

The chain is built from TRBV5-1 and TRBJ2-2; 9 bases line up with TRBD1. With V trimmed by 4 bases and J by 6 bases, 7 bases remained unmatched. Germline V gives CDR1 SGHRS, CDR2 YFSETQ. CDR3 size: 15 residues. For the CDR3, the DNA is TGCGCCAGCAGCAACGACAGGGGGTCGTCCGGGGAGCTGTTTTTT. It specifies CASSNDRGSSGELFF.

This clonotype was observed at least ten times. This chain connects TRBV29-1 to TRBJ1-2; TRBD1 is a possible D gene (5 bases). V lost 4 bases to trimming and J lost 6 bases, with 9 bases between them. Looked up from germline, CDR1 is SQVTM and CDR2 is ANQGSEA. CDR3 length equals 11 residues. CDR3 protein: CSVVGADGYTF. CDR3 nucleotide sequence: TGCAGCGTTGTCGGGGCGGATGGCTACACCTTC.

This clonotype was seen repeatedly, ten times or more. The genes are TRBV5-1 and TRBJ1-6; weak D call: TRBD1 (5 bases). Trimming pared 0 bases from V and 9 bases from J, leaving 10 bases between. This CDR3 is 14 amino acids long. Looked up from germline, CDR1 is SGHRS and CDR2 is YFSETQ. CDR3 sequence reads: CASSLGAQGSPLHF. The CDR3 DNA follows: TGCGCCAGCAGCTTGGGGGCGCAGGGTTCACCCCTCCACTTT.

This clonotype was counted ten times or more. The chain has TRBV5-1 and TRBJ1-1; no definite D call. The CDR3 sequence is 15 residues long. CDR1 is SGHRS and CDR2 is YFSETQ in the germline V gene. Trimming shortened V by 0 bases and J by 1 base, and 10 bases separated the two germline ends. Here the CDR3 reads CASSLAPTSNTEAFF. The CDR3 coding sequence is TGCGCCAGCAGCTTGGCCCCCACCTCGAACACTGAAGCTTTCTTT.

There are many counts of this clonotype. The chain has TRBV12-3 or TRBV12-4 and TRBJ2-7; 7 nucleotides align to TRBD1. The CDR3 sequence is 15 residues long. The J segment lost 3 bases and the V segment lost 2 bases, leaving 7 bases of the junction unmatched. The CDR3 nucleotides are TGTGCCAGCAGTTTATGGGACAGAAGTATCTACGAGCAGTACTTC. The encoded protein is CASSLWDRSIYEQYF.

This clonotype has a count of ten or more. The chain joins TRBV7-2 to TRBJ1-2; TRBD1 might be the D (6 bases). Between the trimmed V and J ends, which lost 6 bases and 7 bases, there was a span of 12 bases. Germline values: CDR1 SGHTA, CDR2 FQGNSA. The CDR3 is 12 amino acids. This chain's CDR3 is CASSPAGVGYTF. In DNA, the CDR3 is TGTGCCAGCAGTCCGGCAGGGGTTGGCTACACCTTC. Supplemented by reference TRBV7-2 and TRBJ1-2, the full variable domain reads GAGVSQSPSNKVTEKGKDVELRCDPISGHTALYWYRQSLGQGLEFLIYFQGNSAPDKSGLPSDRFSAERTGGSVSTLTIQRTQQEDSAVYLCASSPAGVGYTFGSGTRLTVV.

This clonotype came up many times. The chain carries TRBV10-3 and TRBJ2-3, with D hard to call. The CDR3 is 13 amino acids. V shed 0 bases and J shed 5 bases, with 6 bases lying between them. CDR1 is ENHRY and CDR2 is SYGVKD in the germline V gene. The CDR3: CAISESNIDTQYF. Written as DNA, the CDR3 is TGTGCCATCAGTGAGTCGAATATAGATACGCAGTATTTT.

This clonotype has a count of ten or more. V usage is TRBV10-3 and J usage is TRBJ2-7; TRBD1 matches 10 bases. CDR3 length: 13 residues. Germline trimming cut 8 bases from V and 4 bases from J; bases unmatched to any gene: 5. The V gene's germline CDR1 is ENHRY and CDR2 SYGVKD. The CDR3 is CAIGRDRGYEQYF. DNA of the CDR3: TGTGCCATCGGACGGGACAGGGGATACGAGCAGTACTTC.